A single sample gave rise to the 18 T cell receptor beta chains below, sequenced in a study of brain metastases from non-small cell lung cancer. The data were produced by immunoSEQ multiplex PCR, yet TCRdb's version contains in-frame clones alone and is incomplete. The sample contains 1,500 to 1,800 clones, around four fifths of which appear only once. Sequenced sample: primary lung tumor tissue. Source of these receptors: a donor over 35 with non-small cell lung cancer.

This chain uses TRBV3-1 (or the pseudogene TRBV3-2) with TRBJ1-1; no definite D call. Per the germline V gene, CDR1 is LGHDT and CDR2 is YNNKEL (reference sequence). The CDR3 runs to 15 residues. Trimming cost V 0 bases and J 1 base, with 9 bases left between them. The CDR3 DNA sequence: TGTGCCAGCAGCCAAGACGGCCGCAAGAACACTGAAGCTTTCTTT. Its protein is CASSQDGRKNTEAFF.

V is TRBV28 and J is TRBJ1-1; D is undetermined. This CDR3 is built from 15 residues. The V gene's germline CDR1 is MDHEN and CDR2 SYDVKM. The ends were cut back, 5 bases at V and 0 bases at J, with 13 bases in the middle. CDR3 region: CASSSRTSVNTEAFF. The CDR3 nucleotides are TGTGCCAGCAGTAGTCGGACGTCTGTGAACACTGAAGCTTTCTTT.

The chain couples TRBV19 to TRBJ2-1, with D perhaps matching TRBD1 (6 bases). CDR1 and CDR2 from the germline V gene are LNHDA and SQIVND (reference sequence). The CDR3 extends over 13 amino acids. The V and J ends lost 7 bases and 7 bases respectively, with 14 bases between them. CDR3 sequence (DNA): TGTGCCAGTACCCAAACAGGGTGGAATGAGCAGTTCTTC. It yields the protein CASTQTGWNEQFF.

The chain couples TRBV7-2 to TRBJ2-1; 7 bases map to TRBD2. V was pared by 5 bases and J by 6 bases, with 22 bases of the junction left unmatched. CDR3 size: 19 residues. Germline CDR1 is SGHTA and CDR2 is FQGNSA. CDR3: CASSPRTRALIPMGNEQFF. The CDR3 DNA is TGTGCCAGCAGCCCCCGGACTAGAGCTCTTATCCCAATGGGCAATGAGCAGTTCTTC. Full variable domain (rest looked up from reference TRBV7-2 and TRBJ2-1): GAGVSQSPSNKVTEKGKDVELRCDPISGHTALYWYRQSLGQGLEFLIYFQGNSAPDKSGLPSDRFSAERTGGSVSTLTIQRTQQEDSAVYLCASSPRTRALIPMGNEQFFGPGTRLTVL.

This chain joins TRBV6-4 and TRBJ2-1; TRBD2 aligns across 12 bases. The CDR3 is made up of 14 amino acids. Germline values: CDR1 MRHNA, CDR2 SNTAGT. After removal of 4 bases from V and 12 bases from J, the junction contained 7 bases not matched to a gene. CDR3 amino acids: CASSALAGGLGQFF. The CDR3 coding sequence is TGTGCCAGCAGTGCGCTAGCGGGGGGGCTAGGGCAGTTCTTC.

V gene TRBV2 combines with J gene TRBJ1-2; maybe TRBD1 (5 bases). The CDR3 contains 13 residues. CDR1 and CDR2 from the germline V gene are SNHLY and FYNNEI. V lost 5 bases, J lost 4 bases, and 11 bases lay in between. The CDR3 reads CASSQGESYGYTF. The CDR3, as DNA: TGTGCCAGCAGTCAAGGGGAAAGCTATGGCTACACCTTC.

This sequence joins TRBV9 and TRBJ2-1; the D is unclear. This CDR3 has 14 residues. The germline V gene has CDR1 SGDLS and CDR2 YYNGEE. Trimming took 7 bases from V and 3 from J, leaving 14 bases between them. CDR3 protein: CASGRLGYYNEQFF. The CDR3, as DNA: TGTGCCAGCGGAAGGTTAGGGTACTACAATGAGCAGTTCTTC.

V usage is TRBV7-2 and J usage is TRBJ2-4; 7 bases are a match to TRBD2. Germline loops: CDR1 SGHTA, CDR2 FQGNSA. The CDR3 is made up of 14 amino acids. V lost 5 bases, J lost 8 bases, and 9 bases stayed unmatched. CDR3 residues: CASSLAGVGDIQYF. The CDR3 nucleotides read TGTGCCAGCAGCCTGGCGGGGGTTGGGGACATTCAGTACTTC.

As DNA, the CDR3 is TGTGCCAGCAGCTCCGGGACTAGCGGCGGATTTGATACGCAGTATTTT. As protein: CASSSGTSGGFDTQYF. V usage is TRBV5-4 and J usage is TRBJ2-3; 11 bases fit TRBD2. Germline V CDR1 and CDR2: SGHNT, YYREEE (reference sequence). Trimming at V came to 3 bases and at J to 6 bases, leaving 9 bases not matched to a gene. CDR3 length: 16 residues.

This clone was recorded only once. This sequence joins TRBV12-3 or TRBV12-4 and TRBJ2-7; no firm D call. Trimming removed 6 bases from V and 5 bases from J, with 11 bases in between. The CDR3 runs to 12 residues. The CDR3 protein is CASRYSLDEQYF. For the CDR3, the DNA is TGTGCCAGCAGGTACAGCTTAGACGAGCAGTACTTC.

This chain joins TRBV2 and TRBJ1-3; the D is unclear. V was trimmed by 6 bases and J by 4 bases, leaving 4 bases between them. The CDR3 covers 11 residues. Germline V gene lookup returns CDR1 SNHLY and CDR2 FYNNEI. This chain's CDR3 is CASRGGNTIYF. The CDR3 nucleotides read TGTGCCAGCAGGGGGGGAAACACCATATATTTT.

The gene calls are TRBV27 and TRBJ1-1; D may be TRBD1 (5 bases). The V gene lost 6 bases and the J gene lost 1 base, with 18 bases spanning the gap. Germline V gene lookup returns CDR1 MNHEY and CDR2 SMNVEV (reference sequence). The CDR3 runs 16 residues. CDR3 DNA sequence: TGTGCCAGCAGACCCAGGCAGGGTACCTCGAACACTGAAGCTTTCTTT. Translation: CASRPRQGTSNTEAFF.

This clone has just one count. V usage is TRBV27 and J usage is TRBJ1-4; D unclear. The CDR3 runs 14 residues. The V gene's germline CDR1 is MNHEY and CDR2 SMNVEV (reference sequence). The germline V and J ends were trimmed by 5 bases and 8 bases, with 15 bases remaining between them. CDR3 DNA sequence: TGTGCCAGCAGTCCAACTCTCCCAGCGGAAAAACTGTTTTTT. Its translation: CASSPTLPAEKLFF.

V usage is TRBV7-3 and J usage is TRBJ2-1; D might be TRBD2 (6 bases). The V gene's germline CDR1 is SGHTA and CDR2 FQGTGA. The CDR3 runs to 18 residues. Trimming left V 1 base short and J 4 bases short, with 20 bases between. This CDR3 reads CASSLIGRGGRHYNEQFF. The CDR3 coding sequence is TGTGCCAGCAGCTTAATCGGGCGGGGAGGTCGGCATTACAATGAGCAGTTCTTC. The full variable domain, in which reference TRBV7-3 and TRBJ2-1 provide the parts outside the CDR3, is GAGVSQTPSNKVTEKGKYVELRCDPISGHTALYWYRQSLGQGPEFLIYFQGTGAADDSGLPNDRFFAVRPEGSVSTLKIQRTERGDSAVYLCASSLIGRGGRHYNEQFFGPGTRLTVL.

The CDR3, as DNA: TGTGCCAGCAGTGAATTTATAACGGGTACTAACTATGGCTACACCTTC. Amino acid sequence: CASSEFITGTNYGYTF. The chain recombines TRBV2 with TRBJ1-2; no firm D call. Germline V lookup: CDR1 SNHLY, CDR2 FYNNEI. The germline V and J ends were trimmed by 2 bases and 0 bases, with 13 bases remaining between them. This CDR3 comprises 16 residues.

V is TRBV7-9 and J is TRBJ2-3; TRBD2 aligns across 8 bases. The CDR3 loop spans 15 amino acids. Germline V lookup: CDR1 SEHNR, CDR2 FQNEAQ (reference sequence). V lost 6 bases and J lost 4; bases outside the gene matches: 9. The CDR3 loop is CASSSGTSTADTQYF. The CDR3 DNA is TGTGCCAGCAGTTCCGGGACTAGTACTGCAGATACGCAGTATTTT.

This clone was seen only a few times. This CDR3 reads CASGFSGGWQETQYF. In nucleotides, the CDR3 is TGTGCTAGTGGGTTCTCTGGTGGTTGGCAAGAGACCCAGTACTTC. The chain has TRBV12-5 and TRBJ2-5; D gene ambiguous. The CDR3 totals 15 residues. From germline, CDR1 is LGHNT and CDR2 FRNRAP. Trimming shortened V by 6 bases and J by 2 bases, and 16 bases separated the two germline ends.

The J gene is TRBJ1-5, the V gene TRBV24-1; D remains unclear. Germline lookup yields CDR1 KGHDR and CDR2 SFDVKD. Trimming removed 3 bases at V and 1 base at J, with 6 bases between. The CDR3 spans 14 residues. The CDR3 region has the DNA TGTGCCACCAGTGATGGGGAAAGCAATCAGCCCCAGCATTTT. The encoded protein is CATSDGESNQPQHF.